Sequencing of this TCR beta chain was carried out in a study of T cell changes during pregnancy in multiple sclerosis. This table comes from immunoSEQ multiplex PCR, and its TCRdb copy is limited to in-frame clones, with some not included. The sample contains approximately 48,000 clones, around 92% of which appear only once. With V trimmed by 1 base and J by 8 bases, 11 bases remained unmatched. CDR1 LGHNT and CDR2 FRNRAP come from the germline V gene. The CDR3 extends over 16 amino acids. This specimen consisted of CD8+ T cells from peripheral blood mononuclear cells, obtained after pregnancy. The receptor comes from a female donor with multiple sclerosis, enrolled in a pregnancy study. The rearrangement links TRBV12-5 to TRBJ1-2; 9 nucleotides match TRBD1. CDR3 sequence: CASGLDWDRAGEGYTF. DNA of the CDR3: TGTGCTAGTGGTTTGGACTGGGACAGGGCCGGAGAAGGCTACACCTTC. Complete variable domain (other parts from reference TRBV12-5 and TRBJ1-2): DARVTQTPRHKVTEMGQEVTMRCQPILGHNTVFWYRQTMMQGLELLAYFRNRAPLDDSGMPKDRFSAEMPDATLATLKIQPSEPRDSAVYFCASGLDWDRAGEGYTFGSGTRLTVV.